The 14 T cell receptor beta chains presented below share a single source sample, sequenced in a study of regulatory T cells in long-lasting Graves disease. Described time point: newly diagnosed GD, antithyroid drugs for less than 3 months. Isolated PBMC RNA provided the starting material for the TCR library. Assembly of TCR beta libraries relied on iRepertoire HTBI primers together with Arm-PCR of CDR3 regions. Using its own MiXCR run on the multiplex PCR reads, TCRdb lists one record per CDR3 protein. The sample includes around 500,000 distinct CDR3 sequences, about 13% seen only once; the top ten take roughly 10%. This same sample was also taken into another study, of T cells in Graves' hyperthyroidism and ophthalmopathy.

The material was peripheral blood mononuclear cells (PBMCs), obtained at new diagnosis, from a patient treated with antithyroid drugs. The receptors shown here come from a young man with Graves disease.

This chain connects TRBV20-1 to TRBJ2-7; 8 bases align to TRBD2. V trimming: 7 bases; J trimming: 6 bases; junction bases outside the gene matches: 14. The CDR3 has 14 residues. The germline V gene encodes CDR1 DFQATT and CDR2 SNEGSKA (reference sequence). The CDR3 here is CSVTGSGTRREQYF. The CDR3 nucleotides are TGCAGTGTTACAGGATCCGGGACTAGGCGCGAGCAGTACTTC.

As regards this clonotype: A much larger clone sits a single nucleotide away, making a read error possible. This chain connects TRBV19 to TRBJ2-2; D call uncertain. This CDR3 has 14 residues. Germline V lookup: CDR1 LNHDA, CDR2 SQIVND (reference sequence). In DNA, the CDR3 is TGTGCCAGTGGTATAGACCCGAACACCGGGGAGCTGTTTTTT. Amino acids: CASGIDPNTGELFF.

This clonotype was detected ten times or more. V usage is TRBV12-3 or TRBV12-4 and J usage is TRBJ2-1; 12 bases map to TRBD1. Germline trimming cut 5 bases from V and 4 bases from J; bases unmatched to any gene: 6. This CDR3 spans 16 amino acids. The CDR3 DNA reads TGTGCCAGCAGTCCTGAGGGACAGGGGGCTTACAATGAGCAGTTCTTC. The encoded protein is CASSPEGQGAYNEQFF.

The table lists this clonotype with a few counts. V usage is TRBV10-3 and J usage is TRBJ2-2; D gene ambiguous. V lost 4 bases and J lost 3, with 12 bases in between. The length of the CDR3 is 15 residues. Germline V CDR1 and CDR2: ENHRY, SYGVKD. The chain's CDR3 is CAISGIAPDTGELFF. DNA of the CDR3: TGTGCCATCAGTGGGATTGCGCCAGACACCGGGGAGCTGTTTTTT.

This clonotype showed up many times. The DNA for the CDR3 is TGTGCCAGCAGCACGGACGTCTATGGCTACACCTTC. Residues: CASSTDVYGYTF. The chain links TRBV11-2 to TRBJ1-2; D is ambiguous. CDR3 size: 12 residues. CDR1 is SGHAT, CDR2 FQNNGV, per germline. Trimming removed 5 bases at V and 4 bases at J, with 8 bases between.

Many counts were recorded for this clonotype. The chain employs TRBV12-3 or TRBV12-4 and TRBJ1-5; 7 bases are a match to TRBD1. V gave up 6 bases and J gave up 2 bases; unmatched junction bases: 13. The CDR3 runs 17 residues. CDR3 sequence (DNA): TGTGCCAGCAGCCGAACCCCATCCGGGACAGGCAATCAGCCCCAGCATTTT. This sequence encodes CASSRTPSGTGNQPQHF.

In this sample, this clonotype turned up a few times. The gene calls are TRBV29-1 and TRBJ1-1, with D possibly being TRBD1 (5 bases). From germline, CDR1 is SQVTM and CDR2 ANQGSEA. Trimming removed 6 bases from V and 1 base from J, with 15 bases in between. The CDR3 runs 14 residues. The CDR3 spells CSVVQAFTNTEAFF. CDR3 sequence (DNA): TGCAGCGTAGTACAGGCCTTTACGAACACTGAAGCTTTCTTT.

This clonotype was recorded once. This sequence may be a read error, since a much larger clone differs from it by one base. V is TRBV5-4 and J is TRBJ2-1, with 11 bases identical to TRBD2. With the DNA end fitting TRBJ2-7 better, the J assignment may be wrong. The CDR3 totals 16 residues. Germline V gene data show CDR1 as SGHNT and CDR2 as YYREEE (reference sequence). The CDR3 region has the DNA TGTGCCAGCAGCTCGGGGACTAGCGGCCCACACAATGAGCAGTACTTC. Translating it yields CASSSGTSGPHNEQYF.

This clonotype was observed many times. The chain is built from TRBV12-3 or TRBV12-4 and TRBJ2-5; tentatively, D is TRBD1 (6 bases). V dropped 7 bases and J dropped 5 bases, with 14 bases sitting between them. This CDR3 has 13 amino acids. CDR3 sequence (DNA): TGTGCCAGCACCTTTCAGGGGAACGAGACCCAGTACTTC. Protein sequence: CASTFQGNETQYF.

In its sample, this clonotype was seen many times. The chain has TRBV20-1 and TRBJ2-7; D gene ambiguous. The CDR3 runs 12 residues. Trimming pared 0 bases from V and 5 bases from J, leaving 8 bases between. In germline, CDR1 is DFQATT, CDR2 SNEGSKA (reference sequence). The CDR3 here is CSAREVGNEQYF. CDR3 sequence (DNA): TGCAGTGCTAGAGAGGTGGGGAACGAGCAGTACTTC.

The chain recombines TRBV19 with TRBJ2-1; 8 positions match TRBD2. Trimming took 3 bases from V and 6 from J; bases not matched to a gene: 4. The CDR3 runs to 14 residues. Germline CDR1 reads LNHDA; CDR2 reads SQIVND (reference sequence). The CDR3 region has the DNA TGTGCCAGTAGTATGACGGCGGGAGGCAATGAGCAGTTCTTC. Translated, it gives CASSMTAGGNEQFF.

In its sample, this clonotype was seen many times. This rearrangement joins TRBV27 to TRBJ2-4; the D gene could be TRBD1 or TRBD2 (5 bases each). From germline, CDR1 is MNHEY and CDR2 SMNVEV (reference sequence). Trimming cost V 2 bases and J 4 bases, with 9 bases left between them. This CDR3 has 14 residues. The CDR3 protein is CASSLGGSKNIQYF. Written as DNA, the CDR3 is TGTGCCAGCAGTTTAGGGGGATCTAAAAACATTCAGTACTTC.

The CDR3 sequence is CASRLTGQATYEQYF. CDR3 in DNA: TGTGCCAGTAGATTAACGGGACAGGCTACCTACGAGCAGTACTTC. V usage is TRBV19 and J usage is TRBJ2-7, with 8 nucleotides matching TRBD1. Trimming took 6 bases from V and 2 from J; bases not matched to a gene: 9. The germline CDR1 and CDR2 sequences are LNHDA and SQIVND (reference sequence). The CDR3 covers 15 residues.

In this sample, this clonotype turned up many times. This chain connects TRBV9 to TRBJ2-7, with 8 bases that match TRBD1. V dropped 6 bases and J dropped 6; count of bases not matched to a gene: 5. CDR1 SGDLS and CDR2 YYNGEE come from the germline V gene. The CDR3 is 12 amino acids. The CDR3 DNA reads TGTGCCAGCAAGGGGGACAGGCCCGAGCAGTACTTC. Residues: CASKGDRPEQYF.